The clone carrying this T cell receptor (beta chain) was seen a single time. Its antigen is currently unknown. The V gene lost 3 bases and the J gene lost 2 bases, with 12 bases spanning the gap. Germline V lookup: CDR1 MNHNS, CDR2 SASEGT. This CDR3 spans 15 amino acids. The data originate from a study of T cell responses to AZD1222 COVID-19 vaccine. Study-wide results and caveats: Targets within unmutated variant regions were reportedly found for nearly half of spike-specific TCRs. Donors were mostly white British, more females; clonal diversity possibly underestimated. After two AZD1222 doses, spike-specific TCR breadth and depth rose versus day 0.

The data were produced by immunoSEQ multiplex PCR, yet TCRdb's version contains in-frame clones alone and is incomplete. The table lists 180,000 or so clones, 91% of them singletons, with more than 1.5% in the top ten. The sample in question was peripheral blood, obtained 28 days after the second AZD1222 dose. The sequence came from an adult who received the AZD1222 COVID-19 vaccine. V usage is TRBV6-1 and J usage is TRBJ2-3; a weak D match, TRBD1 (6 bases). The DNA for the CDR3 is TGTGCCAGCAGTGAGGGTCAGGGGTCCACAGATACGCAGTATTTT. Protein sequence: CASSEGQGSTDTQYF.